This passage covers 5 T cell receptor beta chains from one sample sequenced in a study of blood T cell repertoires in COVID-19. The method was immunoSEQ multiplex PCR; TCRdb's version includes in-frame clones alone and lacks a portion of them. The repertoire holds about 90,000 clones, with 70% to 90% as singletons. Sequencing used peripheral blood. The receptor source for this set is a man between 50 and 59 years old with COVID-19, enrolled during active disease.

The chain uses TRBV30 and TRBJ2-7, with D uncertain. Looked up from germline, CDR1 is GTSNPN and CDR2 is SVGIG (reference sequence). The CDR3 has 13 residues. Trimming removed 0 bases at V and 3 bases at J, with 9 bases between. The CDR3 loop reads CAWSVSLNYEQYF. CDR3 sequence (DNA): TGTGCCTGGAGTGTATCTCTTAACTACGAGCAGTACTTC.

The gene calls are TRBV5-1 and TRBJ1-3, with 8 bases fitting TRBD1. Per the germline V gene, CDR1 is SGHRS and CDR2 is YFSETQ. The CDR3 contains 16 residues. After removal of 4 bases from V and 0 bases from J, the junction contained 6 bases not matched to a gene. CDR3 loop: CASSTRTGNSGNTIYF. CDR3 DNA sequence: TGCGCCAGCAGCACCCGGACAGGGAACTCTGGAAACACCATATATTTT.

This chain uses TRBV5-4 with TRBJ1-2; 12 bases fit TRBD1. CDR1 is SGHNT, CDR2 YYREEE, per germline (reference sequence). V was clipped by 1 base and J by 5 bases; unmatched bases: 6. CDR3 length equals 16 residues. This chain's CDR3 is CASSLSGTGGAYGYTF. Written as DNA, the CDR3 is TGTGCCAGCAGCTTGTCAGGGACAGGGGGCGCGTATGGCTACACCTTC.

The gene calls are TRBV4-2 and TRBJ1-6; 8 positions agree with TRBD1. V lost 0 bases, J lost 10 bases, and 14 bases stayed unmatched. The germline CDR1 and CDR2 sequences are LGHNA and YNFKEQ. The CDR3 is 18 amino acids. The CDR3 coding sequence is TGTGCCAGCAGCCAAGATTATTTGGGAGGACAGGGAGAATCACCCCTCCACTTT. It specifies CASSQDYLGGQGESPLHF.

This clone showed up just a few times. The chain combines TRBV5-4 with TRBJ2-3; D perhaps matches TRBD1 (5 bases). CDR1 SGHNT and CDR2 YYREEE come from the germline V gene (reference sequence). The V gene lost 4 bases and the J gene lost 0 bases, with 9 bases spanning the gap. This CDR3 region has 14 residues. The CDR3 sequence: CASSQDSSTDTQYF. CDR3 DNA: TGTGCCAGCAGCCAAGACAGTAGCACAGATACGCAGTATTTT.